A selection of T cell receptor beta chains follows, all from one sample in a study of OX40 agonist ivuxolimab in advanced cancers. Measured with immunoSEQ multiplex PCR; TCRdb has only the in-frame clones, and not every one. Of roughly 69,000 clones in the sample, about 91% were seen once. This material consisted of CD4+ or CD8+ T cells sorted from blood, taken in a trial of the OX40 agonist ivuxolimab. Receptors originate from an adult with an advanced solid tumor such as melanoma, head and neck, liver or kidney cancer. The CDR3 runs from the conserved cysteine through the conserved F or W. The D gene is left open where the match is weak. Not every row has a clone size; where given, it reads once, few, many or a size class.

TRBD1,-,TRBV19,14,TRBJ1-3,TGTGCCAGTAGTCCGACAGGGTCTGGAAACACCATATATTTT,CASSPTGSGNTIYF
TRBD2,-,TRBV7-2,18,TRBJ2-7,TGTGCCAGCAGTTACGGGACTAGCGGGGCAGGGACGCCCTACGAGCAGTACTTC,CASSYGTSGAGTPYEQYF
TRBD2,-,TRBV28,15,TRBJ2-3,TGTGCCAGCAGAGGAACGCGGGAGGTTAAAGATACGCAGTATTTT,CASRGTREVKDTQYF
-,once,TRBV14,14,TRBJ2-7,TGTGCCAGCAGCCAAGTAGCCCTCTCCTACGAGCAGTACTTC,CASSQVALSYEQYF
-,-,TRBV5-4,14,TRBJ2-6,TGTGCCAGCAGCTTGGTATATGGGGCCAACGTCCTGACTTTC,CASSLVYGANVLTF
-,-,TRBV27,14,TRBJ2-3,TGTGCCAGCCGAAGACAGACTAGCACAGATACGCAGTATTTT,CASRRQTSTDTQYF
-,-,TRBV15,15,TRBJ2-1,TGTGCCACCAGCAGAAGGCTGGGTGACCAGGACCAGCAGTTCTTC,CATSRRLGDQDQQFF
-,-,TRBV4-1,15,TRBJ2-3,TGCGCCAGCAGCCAAGTAGGCCCTAGCACAGATACGCAGTATTTT,CASSQVGPSTDTQYF
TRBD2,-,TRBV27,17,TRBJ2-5,TGTGCCAGCAGTTTAATAGGCCGGGGGGGGAAGCAAGAGACCCAGTACTTC,CASSLIGRGGKQETQYF
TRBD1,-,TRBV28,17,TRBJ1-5,TGTGCCAGCAGTTTAATACCGGGACAGGTTAGCAATCAGCCCCAGCATTTT,CASSLIPGQVSNQPQHF
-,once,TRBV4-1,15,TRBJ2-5,TGCGCCAGCAGCCAAGTAGGATCAGGTGTTGAGACCCAGTACTTC,CASSQVGSGVETQYF
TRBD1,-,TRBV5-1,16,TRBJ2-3,TGCGCCAGCAGCCCCGGGACAGGGGGAAGCACAGATACGCAGTATTTT,CASSPGTGGSTDTQYF
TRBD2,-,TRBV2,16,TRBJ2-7,TGTGCCAGCAGTGACGTCCCCGCGGGAGGGGTTTCGGGGCAGTACTTC,CASSDVPAGGVSGQYF
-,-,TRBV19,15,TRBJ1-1,TGTGCCAGTAGTATAGAATCGGGAGAGAACACTGAAGCTTTCTTT,CASSIESGENTEAFF
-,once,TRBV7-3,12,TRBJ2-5,TGTGCCAGCAGCGCCGACCAAGAGACCCAGTACTTC,CASSADQETQYF
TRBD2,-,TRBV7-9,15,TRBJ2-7,TGTGCCAGCAGCCAAAGGACTAGCGGGTCCTACGAGCAGTACTTC,CASSQRTSGSYEQYF
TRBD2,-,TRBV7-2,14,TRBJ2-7,TGTGCCAGCAGCTTAATTGCGGGAGCGGCCGAGCAGTACTTC,CASSLIAGAAEQYF
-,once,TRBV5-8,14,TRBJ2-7,TGTGCCAGCATTTGGGGGGTAGAAGGATACGAGCAGTACTTC,CASIWGVEGYEQYF
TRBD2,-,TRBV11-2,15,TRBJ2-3,TGTGCCAGCAGCTACCTAGCGGCGCGCACAGATACGCAGTATTTT,CASSYLAARTDTQYF
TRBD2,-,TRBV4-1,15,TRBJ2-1,TGCGCCAGCAGCCAATTAGGGACTAGCTCCAATGAGCAGTTCTTC,CASSQLGTSSNEQFF
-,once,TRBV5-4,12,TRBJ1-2,TGTGCCAGCAGCTGGGGGAACTATGGCTACACCTTC,CASSWGNYGYTF
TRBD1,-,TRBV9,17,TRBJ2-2,TGTGCCAGCAGCGTCCGGACAGGGGGCGCGAACACCGGGGAGCTGTTTTTT,CASSVRTGGANTGELFF
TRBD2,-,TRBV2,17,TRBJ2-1,TGTGCCAGCAGTGAAGGACTAGCGGGCATCTCCTACAATGAGCAGTTCTTC,CASSEGLAGISYNEQFF
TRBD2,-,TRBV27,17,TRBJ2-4,TGTGCCAGCAGTTTAGCGGGAGGCCAACTAGCCAAAAACATTCAGTACTTC,CASSLAGGQLAKNIQYF
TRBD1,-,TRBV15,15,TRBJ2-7,TGTGCCACCAGTCGCCTTGAAACAGGGGCCTACGAGCAGTACTTC,CATSRLETGAYEQYF
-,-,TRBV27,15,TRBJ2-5,TGTGCCAGCAGCCCATTCGGGGAGGTCGGAGAGACCCAGTACTTC,CASSPFGEVGETQYF